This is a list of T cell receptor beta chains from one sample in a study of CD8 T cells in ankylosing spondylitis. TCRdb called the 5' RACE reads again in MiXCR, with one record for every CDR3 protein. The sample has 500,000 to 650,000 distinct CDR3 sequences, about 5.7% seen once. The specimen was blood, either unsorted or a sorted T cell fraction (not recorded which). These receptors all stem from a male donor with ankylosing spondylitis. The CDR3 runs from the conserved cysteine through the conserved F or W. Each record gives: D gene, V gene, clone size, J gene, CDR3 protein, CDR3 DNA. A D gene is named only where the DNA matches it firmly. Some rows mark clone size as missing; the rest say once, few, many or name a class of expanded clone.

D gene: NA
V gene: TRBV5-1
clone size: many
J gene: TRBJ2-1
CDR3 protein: CASSVTHYNEQFF
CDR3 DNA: TGCGCCAGCAGCGTGACACACTACAATGAGCAGTTCTTC

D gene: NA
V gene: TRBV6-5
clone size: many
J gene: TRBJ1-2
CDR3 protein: CASSYSDTVGGYTF
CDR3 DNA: TGTGCCAGCAGTTACTCCGACACCGTGGGTGGCTACACCTTC

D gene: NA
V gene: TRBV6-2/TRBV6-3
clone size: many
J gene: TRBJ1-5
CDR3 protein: CASSTRVNQPQHF
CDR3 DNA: TGTGCCAGCTCTACAAGGGTCAATCAGCCCCAGCATTTT

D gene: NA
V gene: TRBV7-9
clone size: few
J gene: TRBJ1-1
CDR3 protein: CASRSTSGKNTEAFF
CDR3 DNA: TGTGCCAGCAGATCTACCTCCGGGAAGAACACTGAAGCTTTCTTT

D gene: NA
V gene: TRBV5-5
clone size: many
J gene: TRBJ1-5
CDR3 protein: CASSLLRQDGNQPQHF
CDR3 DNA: TGTGCCAGCAGCTTACTCAGACAGGATGGAAATCAGCCCCAGCATTTT

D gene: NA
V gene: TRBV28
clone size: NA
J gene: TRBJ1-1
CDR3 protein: CASIPGVNTEAFF
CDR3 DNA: TGTGCCAGCATCCCAGGGGTCAACACTGAAGCTTTCTTT

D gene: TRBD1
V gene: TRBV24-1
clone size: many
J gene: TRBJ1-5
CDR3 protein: CATSERTGVGQPQHF
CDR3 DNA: TGTGCCACCAGTGAGCGGACAGGGGTTGGGCAGCCCCAGCATTTT

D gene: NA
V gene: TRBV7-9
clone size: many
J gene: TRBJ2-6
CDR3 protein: CASSSRVSGANVLTF
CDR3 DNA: TGTGCCAGCAGCTCCCGAGTCTCTGGGGCCAACGTCCTGACTTTC

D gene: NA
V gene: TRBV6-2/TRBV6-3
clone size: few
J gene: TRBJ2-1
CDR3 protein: CASSVRSYNEQFF
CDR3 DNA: TGTGCCAGCAGTGTACGCTCCTACAATGAGCAGTTCTTC

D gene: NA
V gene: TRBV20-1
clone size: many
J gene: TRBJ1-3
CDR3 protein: CSARPRGTDTIYF
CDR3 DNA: TGCAGTGCTAGGCCGAGGGGTACGGACACCATATATTTT

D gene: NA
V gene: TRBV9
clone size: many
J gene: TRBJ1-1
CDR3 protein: CASSRGDVDTEAFF
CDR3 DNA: TGTGCCAGCAGTCGGGGGGACGTGGACACTGAAGCTTTCTTT

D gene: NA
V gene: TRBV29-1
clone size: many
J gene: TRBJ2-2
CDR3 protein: CSVATSSVTGELFF
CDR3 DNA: TGCAGCGTTGCAACTAGTTCGGTCACCGGGGAGCTGTTTTTT

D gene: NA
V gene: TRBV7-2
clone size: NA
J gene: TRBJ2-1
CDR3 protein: CASSLVVGGKQFF
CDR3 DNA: TGTGCCAGCAGCTTAGTGGTGGGGGGAAAGCAGTTCTTC

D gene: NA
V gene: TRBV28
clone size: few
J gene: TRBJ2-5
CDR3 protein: CASSDRGAALQETQYF
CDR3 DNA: TGTGCCAGCAGCGATAGGGGGGCGGCCCTCCAAGAGACCCAGTACTTC

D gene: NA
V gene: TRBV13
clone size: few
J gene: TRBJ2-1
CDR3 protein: CASSPPQVGISYNEQFF
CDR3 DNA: TGTGCCAGCAGCCCCCCGCAGGTTGGAATCTCCTACAATGAGCAGTTCTTC

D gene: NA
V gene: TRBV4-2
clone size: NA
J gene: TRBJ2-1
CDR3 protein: CASSQVRANEQFF
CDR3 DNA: TGTGCCAGCAGCCAAGTCAGGGCCAATGAGCAGTTCTTC

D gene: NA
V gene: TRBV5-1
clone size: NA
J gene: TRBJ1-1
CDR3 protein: CASSLDPRNTEAFF
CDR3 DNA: TGCGCCAGCAGCTTGGATCCCCGGAACACTGAAGCTTTCTTT

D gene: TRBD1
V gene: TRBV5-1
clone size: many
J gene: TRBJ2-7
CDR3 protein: CASSPARDSTFMYEQYF
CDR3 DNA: TGCGCCAGCAGCCCGGCCCGGGACAGTACTTTTATGTACGAGCAGTACTTC

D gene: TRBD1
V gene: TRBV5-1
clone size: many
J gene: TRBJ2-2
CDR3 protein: CASFGQGATNTGELFF
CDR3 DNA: TGCGCCAGCTTCGGACAGGGGGCCACGAACACCGGGGAGCTGTTTTTT

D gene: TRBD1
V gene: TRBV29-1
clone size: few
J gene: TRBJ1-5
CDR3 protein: CSVGRGINQPQHF
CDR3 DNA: TGCAGCGTTGGCAGGGGGATCAATCAGCCCCAGCATTTT